This TCR beta chain was sequenced for a study of shared clonotypes between healthy human individuals. This CDR3 is built from 15 residues. The germline V gene has CDR1 SEHNR and CDR2 FQNEAQ (reference sequence). V was clipped by 6 bases and J by 6 bases, with 20 bases between them. The table came from immunoSEQ multiplex PCR; TCRdb's copy has only in-frame clones and leaves some out. The sample contains roughly 1,600,000 clones, just under 99% of which appear only once. The chain couples TRBV7-9 to TRBJ2-5, with D maybe TRBD1 (7 bases). The TCR originated in a young man in good health. Sample: naive CD4+ T cells sorted from blood. Regarding subset: CD45RA+ positively selected. CDR3 protein: CASRQDRAGGKTQYF. Written as DNA, the CDR3 is TGTGCCAGCAGGCAAGACAGGGCAGGAGGGAAGACCCAGTACTTC.